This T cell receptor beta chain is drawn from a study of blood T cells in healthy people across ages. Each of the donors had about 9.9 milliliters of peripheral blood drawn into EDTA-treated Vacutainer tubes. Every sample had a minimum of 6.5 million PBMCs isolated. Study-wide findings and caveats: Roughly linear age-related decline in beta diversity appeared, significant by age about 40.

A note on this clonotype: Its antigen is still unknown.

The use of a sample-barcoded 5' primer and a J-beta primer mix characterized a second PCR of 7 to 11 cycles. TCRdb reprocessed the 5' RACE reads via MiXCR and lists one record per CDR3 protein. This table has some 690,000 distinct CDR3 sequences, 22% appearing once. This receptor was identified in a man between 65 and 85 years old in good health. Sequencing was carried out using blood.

CDR3 residues: CAWSVGLATGEQFF. The CDR3 DNA sequence: TGTGCCTGGAGTGTAGGGCTCGCTACGGGTGAGCAGTTCTTC. V gene TRBV30 combines with J gene TRBJ2-1; no definite D call. CDR1 is GTSNPN and CDR2 is SVGIG in the germline V gene (reference sequence). Trimming cost V 0 bases and J 9 bases, with 15 bases left between them. The CDR3 covers 14 residues.